This T cell receptor beta chain comes out of a study of Ad26.COV2.S vaccination and SARS-CoV-2 variants. Across the whole study: The authors gave Ad26.COV2.S intramuscularly, either once or twice 56 days apart.

Concerning this clone itself: The antigen is unknown.

Study findings and constraints: Considerable breadth of spike-specific CD8+ and CD4+ T cell responses has reportedly been documented following vaccination. Measures of TCR breadth and depth may have fallen short of total T cell responses.

The CDR3 sequence is 19 residues long. Germline V CDR1 and CDR2: GTSNPN, SVGIG (reference sequence). V was clipped by 0 bases and J by 2 bases; unmatched bases: 15. The treatment was: over 15 received Ad26.COV2.S at low or high dose, single or two shots; about 5 received placebo; per-sample allocation not given. On day 63 after the first injection, vaccine and placebo recipients gave samples. Assay used: immunoSEQ multiplex PCR; TCRdb lists only in-frame clones, some missing. The table includes some 520,000 clones, roughly 89% detected once. The chain joins TRBV30 to TRBJ2-3, with 9 bases that match TRBD1. This TCR was sampled from a person aged 18 to 59 who received the Ad26.COV2.S COVID-19 vaccine or a placebo. Sequenced material: peripheral blood, taken in a trial of Ad26.COV2.S vaccine versus placebo. The CDR3 reads CAWSVYSYRDREITDTQYF. DNA for the CDR3: TGTGCCTGGAGTGTATATAGCTACCGGGACAGGGAAATCACAGATACGCAGTATTTT. Full variable domain (outside the CDR3, taken from reference TRBV30 and TRBJ2-3): SQTIHQWPATLVQPVGSPLSLECTVEGTSNPNLYWYRQAAGRGLQLLFYSVGIGQISSEVPQNLSASRPQDRQFILSSKKLLLSDSGFYLCAWSVYSYRDREITDTQYFGPGTRLTVL.